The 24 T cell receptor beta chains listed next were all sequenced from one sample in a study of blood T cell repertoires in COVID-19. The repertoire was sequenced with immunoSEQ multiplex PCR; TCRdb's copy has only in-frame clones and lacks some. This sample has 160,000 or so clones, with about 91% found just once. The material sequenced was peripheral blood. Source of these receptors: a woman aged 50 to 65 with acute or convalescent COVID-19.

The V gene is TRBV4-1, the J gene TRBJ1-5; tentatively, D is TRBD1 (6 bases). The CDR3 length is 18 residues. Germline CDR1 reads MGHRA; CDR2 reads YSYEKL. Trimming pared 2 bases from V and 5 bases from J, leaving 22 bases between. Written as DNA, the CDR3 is TGCGCCAGCAGCCAACTTTACTCTGCGGGGGGGGCGGATCAGCCCCAGCATTTT. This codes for CASSQLYSAGGADQPQHF.

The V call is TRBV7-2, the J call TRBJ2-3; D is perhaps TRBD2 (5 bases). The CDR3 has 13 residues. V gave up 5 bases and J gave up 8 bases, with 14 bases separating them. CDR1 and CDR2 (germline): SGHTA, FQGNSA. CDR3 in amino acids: CASSLGGEGTQYF. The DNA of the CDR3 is TGTGCCAGCAGCCTTGGAGGAGAAGGTACGCAGTATTTT.

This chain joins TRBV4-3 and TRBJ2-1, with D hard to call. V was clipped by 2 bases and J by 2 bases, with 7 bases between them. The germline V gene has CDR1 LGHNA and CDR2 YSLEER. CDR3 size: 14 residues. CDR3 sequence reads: CASSQTTTYNEQFF. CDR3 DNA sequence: TGCGCCAGCAGCCAAACGACAACCTACAATGAGCAGTTCTTC.

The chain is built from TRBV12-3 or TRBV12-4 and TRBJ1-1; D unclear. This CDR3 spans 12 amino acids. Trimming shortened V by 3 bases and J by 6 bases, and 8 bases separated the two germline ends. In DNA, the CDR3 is TGTGCCAGCAGTTTCGGGAGAGCTGAAGCTTTCTTT. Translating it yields CASSFGRAEAFF.

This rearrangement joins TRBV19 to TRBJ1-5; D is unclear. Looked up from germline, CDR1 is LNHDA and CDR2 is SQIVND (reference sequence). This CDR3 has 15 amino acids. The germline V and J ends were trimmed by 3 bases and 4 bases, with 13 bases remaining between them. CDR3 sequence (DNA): TGTGCCAGTAGTATGGGGTTCGGGGTGAATCAGCCCCAGCATTTT. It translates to CASSMGFGVNQPQHF.

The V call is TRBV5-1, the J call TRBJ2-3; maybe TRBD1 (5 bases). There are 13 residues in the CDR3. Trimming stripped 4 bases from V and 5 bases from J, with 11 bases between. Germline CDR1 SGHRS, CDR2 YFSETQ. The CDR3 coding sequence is TGCGCCAGCAGCCCGGAAGGGGAAGATACGCAGTATTTT. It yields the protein CASSPEGEDTQYF.

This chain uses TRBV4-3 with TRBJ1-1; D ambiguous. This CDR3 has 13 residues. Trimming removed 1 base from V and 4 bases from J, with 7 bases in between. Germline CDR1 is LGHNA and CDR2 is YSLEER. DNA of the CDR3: TGCGCCAGCAGCCAAGTTTGGAGCACTGAAGCTTTCTTT. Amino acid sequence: CASSQVWSTEAFF.

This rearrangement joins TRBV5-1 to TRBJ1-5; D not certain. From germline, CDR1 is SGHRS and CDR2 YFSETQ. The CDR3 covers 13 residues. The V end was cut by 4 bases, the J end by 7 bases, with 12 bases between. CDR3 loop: CASSAEGGQPQHF. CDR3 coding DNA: TGCGCCAGCAGCGCCGAAGGAGGGCAGCCCCAGCATTTT.

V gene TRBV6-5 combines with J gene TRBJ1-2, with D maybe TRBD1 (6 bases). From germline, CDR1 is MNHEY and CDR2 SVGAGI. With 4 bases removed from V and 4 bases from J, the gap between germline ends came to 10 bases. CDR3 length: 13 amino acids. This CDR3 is CASSSRGLYGYTF. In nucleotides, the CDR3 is TGTGCCAGCAGTTCCAGGGGCCTCTATGGCTACACCTTC.

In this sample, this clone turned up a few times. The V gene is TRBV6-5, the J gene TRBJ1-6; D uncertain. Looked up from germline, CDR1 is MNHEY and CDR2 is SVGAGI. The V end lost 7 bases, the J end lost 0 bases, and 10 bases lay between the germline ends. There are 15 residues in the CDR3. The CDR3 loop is CASNIHSSYNSPLHF. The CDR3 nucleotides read TGTGCCAGCAACATACACAGCTCCTATAATTCACCCCTCCACTTT.

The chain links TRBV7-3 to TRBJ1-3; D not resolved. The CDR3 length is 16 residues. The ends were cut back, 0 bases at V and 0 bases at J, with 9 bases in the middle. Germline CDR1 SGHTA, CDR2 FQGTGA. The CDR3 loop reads CASSLTSANSGNTIYF. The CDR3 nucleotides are TGTGCCAGCAGCTTAACCTCAGCGAACTCTGGAAACACCATATATTTT. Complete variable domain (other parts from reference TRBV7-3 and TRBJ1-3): GAGVSQTPSNKVTEKGKYVELRCDPISGHTALYWYRQSLGQGPEFLIYFQGTGAADDSGLPNDRFFAVRPEGSVSTLKIQRTERGDSAVYLCASSLTSANSGNTIYFGEGSWLTVV.

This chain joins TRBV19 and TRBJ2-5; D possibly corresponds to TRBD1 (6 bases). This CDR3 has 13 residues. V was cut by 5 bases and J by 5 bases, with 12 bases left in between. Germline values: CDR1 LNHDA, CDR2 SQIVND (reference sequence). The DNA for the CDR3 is TGTGCCAGTAGTCCCCAGGGGTGGGAGACCCAGTACTTC. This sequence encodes CASSPQGWETQYF.

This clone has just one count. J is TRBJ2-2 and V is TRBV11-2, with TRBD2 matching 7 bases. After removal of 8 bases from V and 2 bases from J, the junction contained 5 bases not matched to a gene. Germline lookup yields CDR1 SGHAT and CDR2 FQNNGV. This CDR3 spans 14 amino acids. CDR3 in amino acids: CASAGDLNTGELFF. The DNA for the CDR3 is TGTGCCAGCGCGGGGGATTTAAACACCGGGGAGCTGTTTTTT.

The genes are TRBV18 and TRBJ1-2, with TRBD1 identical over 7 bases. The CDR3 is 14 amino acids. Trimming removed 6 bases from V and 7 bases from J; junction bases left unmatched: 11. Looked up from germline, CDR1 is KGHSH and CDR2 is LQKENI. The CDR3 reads CASSFEGAQGGYTF. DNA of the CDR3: TGTGCCAGCTCCTTTGAGGGGGCCCAAGGTGGCTACACCTTC.

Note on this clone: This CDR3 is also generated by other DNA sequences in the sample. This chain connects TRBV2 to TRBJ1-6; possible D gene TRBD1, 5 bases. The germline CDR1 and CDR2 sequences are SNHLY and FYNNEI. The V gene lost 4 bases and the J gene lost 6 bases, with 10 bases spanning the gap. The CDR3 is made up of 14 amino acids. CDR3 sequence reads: CASSGGRGNSPLHF. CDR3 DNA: TGTGCCAGCAGTGGGGGCCGCGGTAATTCACCCCTCCACTTT.

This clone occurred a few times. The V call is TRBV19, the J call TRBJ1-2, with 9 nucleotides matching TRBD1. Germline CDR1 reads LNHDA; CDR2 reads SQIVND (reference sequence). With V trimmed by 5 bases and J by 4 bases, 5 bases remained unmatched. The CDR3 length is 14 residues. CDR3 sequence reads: CASSRTGEGYGYTF. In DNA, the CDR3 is TGTGCCAGTAGTCGGACAGGGGAGGGCTATGGCTACACCTTC.

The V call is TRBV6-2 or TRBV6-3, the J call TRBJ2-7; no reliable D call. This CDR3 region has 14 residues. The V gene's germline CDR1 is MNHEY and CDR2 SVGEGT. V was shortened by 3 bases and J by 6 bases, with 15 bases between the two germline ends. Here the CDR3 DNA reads TGTGCCAGCAGTTATCACCTACGACGCGGCGAGCAGTACTTC. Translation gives CASSYHLRRGEQYF.

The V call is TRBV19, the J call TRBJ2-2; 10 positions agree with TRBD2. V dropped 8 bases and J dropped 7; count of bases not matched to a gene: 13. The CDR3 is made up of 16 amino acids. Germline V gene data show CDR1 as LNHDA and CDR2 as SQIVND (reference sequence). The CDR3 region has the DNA TGTGCCAGTGGGTTAACTAGCGGGATAAGAATCGGGGAGCTGTTTTTT. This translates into CASGLTSGIRIGELFF.

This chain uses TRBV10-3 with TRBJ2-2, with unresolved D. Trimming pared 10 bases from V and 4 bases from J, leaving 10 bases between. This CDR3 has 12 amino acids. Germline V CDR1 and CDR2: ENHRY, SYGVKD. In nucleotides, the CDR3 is TGTGCCACCTCGCAGTCCACCGGGGAGCTGTTTTTT. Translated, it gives CATSQSTGELFF.

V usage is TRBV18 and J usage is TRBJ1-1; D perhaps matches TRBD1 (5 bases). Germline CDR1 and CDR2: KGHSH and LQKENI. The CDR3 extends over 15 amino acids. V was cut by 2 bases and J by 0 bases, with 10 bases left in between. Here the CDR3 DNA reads TGTGCCAGCTCACCAGGAAAAGGGGTGAACACTGAAGCTTTCTTT. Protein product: CASSPGKGVNTEAFF. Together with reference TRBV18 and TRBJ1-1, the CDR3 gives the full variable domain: NAGVMQNPRHLVRRRGQEARLRCSPMKGHSHVYWYRQLPEEGLKFMVYLQKENIIDESGMPKERFSAEFPKEGPSILRIQQVVRGDSAAYFCASSPGKGVNTEAFFGQGTRLTVV.

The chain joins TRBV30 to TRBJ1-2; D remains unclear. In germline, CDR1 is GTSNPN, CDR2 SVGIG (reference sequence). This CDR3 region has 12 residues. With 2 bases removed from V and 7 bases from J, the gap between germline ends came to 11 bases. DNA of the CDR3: TGTGCCTGGAGTCGGGAGGGCCCTGGCTACACCTTC. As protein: CAWSREGPGYTF.

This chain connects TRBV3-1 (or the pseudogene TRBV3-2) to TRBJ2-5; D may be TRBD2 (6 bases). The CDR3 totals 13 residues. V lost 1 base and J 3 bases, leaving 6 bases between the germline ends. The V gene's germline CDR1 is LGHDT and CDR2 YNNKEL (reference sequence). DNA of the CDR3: TGTGCCAGCAGCCAAGTAGCGGAAGAGACCCAGTACTTC. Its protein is CASSQVAEETQYF.

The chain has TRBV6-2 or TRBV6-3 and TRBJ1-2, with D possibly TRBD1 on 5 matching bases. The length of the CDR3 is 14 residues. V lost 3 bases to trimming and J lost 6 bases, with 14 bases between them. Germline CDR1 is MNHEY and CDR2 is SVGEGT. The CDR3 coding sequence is TGTGCCAGCAGTTATCACAGGCCGCACGATGGCTACACCTTC. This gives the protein CASSYHRPHDGYTF.

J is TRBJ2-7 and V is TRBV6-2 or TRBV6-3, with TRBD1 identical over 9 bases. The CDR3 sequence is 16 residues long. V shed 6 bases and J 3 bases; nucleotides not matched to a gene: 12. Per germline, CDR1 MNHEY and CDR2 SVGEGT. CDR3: CASSSPGQGSVYEQYF. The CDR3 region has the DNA TGTGCCAGCAGCTCCCCCGGACAGGGGTCGGTCTACGAGCAGTACTTC.